Below are 21 T cell receptor beta chains sequenced from a single sample in a study of CD8+ T cells in alopecia areata. Sequencing templates came from extracted RNA that was reverse transcribed into cDNA. Assay: immunoSEQ multiplex PCR; the TCRdb copy retains only in-frame clones and omits some. The sample shows over 100,000 clones, none of them appearing just once. Sequencing input: lesional skin. The receptors come from a C3H/HeJ mouse with alopecia areata. This line is of MHC haplotype H2-k.

This clone was seen more than once but under ten times. The gene names here belong to mouse. The read ends 4 residues before the CDR3 terminus; that terminus is restored from the germline J gene. The chain is built from TRBV13-3 and TRBJ2-5; D is perhaps TRBD1 (6 bases). This CDR3 has 15 residues. V was clipped by 2 bases and J by 0 bases, with 10 bases between them. CDR1 is NNHDY, CDR2 SYVADS, per germline. The CDR3 region is CASSERTDNQDTQYF. The part of the CDR3 DNA that was read is TGTGCCAGCAGTGAACGGACAGACAACCAAGAC.

Details on this clone: Gene names are the mouse ones. The read gets to within 4 residues of the CDR3 end, and the germline J gene fills in the rest. V gene TRBV1 combines with J gene TRBJ2-3; a possible D gene is TRBD1 (6 bases). Germline V CDR1 and CDR2: NSQYPW, LRSPGD (reference sequence). V lost 0 bases and J lost 2, with 12 bases in between. The CDR3 totals 16 residues. CDR3 DNA (partial): TGCACCTGCAGTGCAGATAAACAGGGTAATGCAGAA. Residues: CTCSADKQGNAE. From start to end, the CDR3 is CTCSADKQGNAETLYF.

Comment on this clone: Mouse gene names apply. The read ends 4 residues shy of where the CDR3 ends; the end is completed using the germline J gene. The V call is TRBV13-3, the J call TRBJ2-1, with D perhaps TRBD2 (5 bases). V gave up 5 bases and J gave up 3 bases, with 6 bases separating them. This CDR3 has 12 residues. The germline V gene encodes CDR1 NNHDY and CDR2 SYVADS. The CDR3 is CASRTVYAEQFF. The part of the CDR3 DNA that was read is TGTGCCAGCAGGACTGTCTATGCT.

In the case of this clone: Gene names and germline refer to mouse. The CDR3 is cut off 4 residues early in the read; its end comes from the germline J gene. The chain employs TRBV13-3 and TRBJ2-2; tentatively, D is TRBD2 (7 bases). Between the trimmed V and J ends, which lost 6 bases and 3 bases, there was a span of 9 bases. The CDR3 covers 13 residues. Germline CDR1 and CDR2: NNHDY and SYVADS. This CDR3 is CASKGGDTGQLYF. CDR3 DNA (partial): TGTGCCAGCAAGGGGGGGGACACCGGG.

About this clone itself: At residue 12, the translated DNA and the protein in TCRdb do not agree; the protein given here is derived from the DNA. Gene labels here are mouse ones. Read coverage stops 3 residues before the CDR3 terminus; the germline J gene supplies the remainder. This rearrangement joins TRBV13-3 to TRBJ1-3, with 10 bases identical to TRBD1. Unmatched junction bases numbered 4, after V lost 4 bases and J lost 3 bases. The germline V gene encodes CDR1 NNHDY and CDR2 SYVADS. CDR3 length: 15 residues. The covered CDR3 bases are TGTGCCAGCAGTCTGACAGGGGGCGTTGGAAATACG. It yields the protein CASSLTGGVGNT. The whole CDR3 is CASSLTGGVGNTLYF.

In its sample, this clone was seen a few times. TCRdb's protein sequence differs at residue 12 from the translated DNA; the protein presented here follows the DNA. Mouse gene names and germline throughout. The CDR3 goes on 3 residues after the read ends, and that part is filled in from the germline J gene. The chain employs TRBV1 and TRBJ1-3; D is uncertain. This CDR3 has 15 amino acids. Germline lookup yields CDR1 NSQYPW and CDR2 LRSPGD (reference sequence). V was pared by 2 bases and J by 0 bases, with 8 bases between. Incomplete CDR3 DNA: TGCACCTGCAGTGCAACAGAACCTTCTGGAAATACG. The encoded protein is CTCSATEPSGNT. The whole CDR3 protein reads CTCSATEPSGNTLYF.

In its sample, this clone was seen a few times. The listed genes are named as in mouse. Read data end 4 residues before the CDR3 end; the end is taken from the germline J gene. This chain links TRBV19 with TRBJ2-5, with TRBD2 matching over 9 bases. The germline CDR1 and CDR2 sequences are FNHDT and SITEND (reference sequence). CDR3 length: 15 residues. Trimming removed 6 bases from V and 0 bases from J; junction bases left unmatched: 5. The CDR3 is CASTGLGVNQDTQYF. The CDR3 bases that were read are TGTGCCAGCACGGGACTGGGAGTTAACCAAGAC. Full variable domain (remainder filled in from reference TRBV19 and TRBJ2-5): GGIITQTPKFLIGQEGQKLTLKCQQNFNHDTMYWYRQDSGKGLRLIYYSITENDLQKGDLSEGYDASREKKSSFSLTVTSAQKNEMAVFLCASTGLGVNQDTQYFGPGTRLLVL.

This clone was counted between two and nine times. The gene names given are mouse names. The read ends 4 residues early relative to the CDR3; the germline J gene fills the gap. V gene TRBV1 combines with J gene TRBJ2-1, with a possible D match to TRBD1 (5 bases). V lost 0 bases and J lost 3, with 9 bases in between. This CDR3 is 15 amino acids long. The V gene's germline CDR1 is NSQYPW and CDR2 LRSPGD (reference sequence). The sequenced part of the CDR3 DNA is TGCACCTGCAGTGCAGATTTGGACACCTATGCT. Translation: CTCSADLDTYA. The CDR3, in full, reads CTCSADLDTYAEQFF.

Turning to this clone: Each gene name is a mouse one. The read comes to an end 4 residues before the CDR3 does, leaving the germline J gene to fill in the end. J is TRBJ2-7 and V is TRBV13-3; no reliable D call. There are 13 residues in the CDR3. Germline CDR1 reads NNHDY; CDR2 reads SYVADS. This chain's CDR3 is CASSEVSNYEQYF. The covered CDR3 bases are TGTGCCAGCAGTGAGGTCAGCAATTAT.

This clone was recorded a few times. The genes and germline here are from mouse. The sequence runs out 4 residues before the end of the CDR3; the remainder is reconstructed from the germline J gene. The chain has TRBV13-3 and TRBJ2-3; TRBD1 aligns across 7 bases. Trimming took 2 bases from V and 1 from J; bases not matched to a gene: 4. This CDR3 contains 15 residues. From germline, CDR1 is NNHDY and CDR2 SYVADS. The DNA read from the CDR3 is TGTGCCAGCAGTGACACAGGGGTGGGTGCAGAA. This encodes CASSDTGVGAE. The whole CDR3 protein is CASSDTGVGAETLYF.

This clone was observed a handful of times. Mouse germline and gene names are used. The part of the CDR3 DNA that was read is TGCACCTGCAGTGCACCCGGGACAGGGGCAAACACCGGG. It codes for CTCSAPGTGANTG. In full, the CDR3 reads CTCSAPGTGANTGQLYF. V and J are TRBV1 and TRBJ2-2, with TRBD1 identical over 10 bases. The read ends 4 residues before the CDR3 terminus; that terminus is restored from the germline J gene. The CDR3 sequence is 17 residues long. Trimming took 2 bases from V and 0 from J; bases not matched to a gene: 3. The germline gives CDR1 NSQYPW, CDR2 LRSPGD (reference sequence).

Note on this clone: Genes and germline are mouse. The CDR3 protein is CTCSADWGQNSYEQYF. The part of the CDR3 DNA that was read is TGCACCTGCAGTGCAGATTGGGGACAGAACTCCTAT. The gene calls are TRBV1 and TRBJ2-7; 7 nucleotides align to TRBD1. The read stops 4 residues short of the end of the CDR3; the missing end is completed from the germline J gene. This CDR3 has 16 residues. The V gene end was trimmed by 0 bases and the J gene end by 0 bases; junction bases not matched to a gene: 5. Germline assignment: CDR1 NSQYPW and CDR2 LRSPGD (reference sequence). The full variable domain, with the rest looked up from reference TRBV1 and TRBJ2-7, is VTLLEQNPRWRLVPRGQAVNLRCILKNSQYPWMSWYQQDLQKQLQWLFTLRSPGDKEVKSLPGADYLATRVTDTELRLQVANMSQGRTLYCTCSADWGQNSYEQYFGPGTRLTVL.

This clone appeared many times. Germline and genes: mouse. The DNA ends 4 residues before the CDR3 does, and the rest of the CDR3 is filled in from the germline J gene. The chain combines TRBV13-3 with TRBJ2-7; 9 bases align to TRBD2. V gave up 5 bases and J gave up 3 bases; unmatched junction bases: 6. The CDR3 loop spans 14 amino acids. Germline CDR1 is NNHDY and CDR2 is SYVADS. The sequenced part of the CDR3 DNA is TGTGCCAGCAGCCCCGACTGGGGGTTCTAT. Protein product: CASSPDWGFY. In full, the CDR3 reads CASSPDWGFYEQYF.

Worth noting for this clone: The gene symbols are mouse symbols. The read falls 4 residues short of the CDR3 end, and the missing part is taken from the germline J gene. J is TRBJ2-1 and V is TRBV13-3; 10 nucleotides line up with TRBD2. CDR1 is NNHDY and CDR2 is SYVADS in the germline V gene. This CDR3 contains 14 residues. CDR3 DNA, as far as it was read: TGTGCCAGCAGGGCTGGGGGGGCGGGCGCT. The encoded protein is CASRAGGAGA. The whole CDR3 sequence is CASRAGGAGAEQFF.

This clone turned up a few times. Gene names denote mouse genes. The read falls 4 residues short of the CDR3 end, and the missing part is taken from the germline J gene. This sample also contains other DNA sequences that code for the same CDR3. The chain joins TRBV13-3 to TRBJ1-4, with TRBD1 identical over 8 bases. This CDR3 spans 14 amino acids. CDR1 NNHDY and CDR2 SYVADS come from the germline V gene. After removal of 4 bases from V and 3 bases from J, the junction contained 2 bases not matched to a gene. The CDR3 here is CASSTGGANERLFF. The part of the CDR3 DNA that was read is TGTGCCAGCAGTACAGGGGGAGCCAACGAA.

As to this clone: The gene symbols are mouse symbols. With the read ending 4 residues before the CDR3 end, the germline J gene is used to fill in that end. The chain carries TRBV13-3 and TRBJ2-7, with 9 bases that match TRBD2. This CDR3 has 14 amino acids. CDR1 is NNHDY and CDR2 is SYVADS in the germline V gene. J lost 2 bases, V lost 5 bases, and 5 bases had no gene match. CDR3: CASRTGGLTYEQYF. Partial CDR3 DNA: TGTGCCAGCAGGACTGGGGGTCTTACCTAT.

As to this clone: At residue 12, the TCRdb protein departs from the DNA translation, so the protein shown here was derived from the DNA itself. Mouse names are used for the genes. The CDR3 end is not reached by the read, which stops 3 residues before it; the germline J gene fills it in. The chain uses TRBV19 and TRBJ1-3; 12 bases are a match to TRBD1. J gave up 0 bases and V 7 bases, and 2 bases lay outside the gene matches. The CDR3 is made up of 15 amino acids. The germline V gene has CDR1 FNHDT and CDR2 SITEND (reference sequence). CDR3 DNA, as far as it was read: TGTGCCAGCGGGGACAGGGGGCTTTCTGGAAATACG. Its protein is CASGDRGLSGNT. The whole CDR3 sequence reads CASGDRGLSGNTLYF.

Worth noting for this clone: TCRdb lists a protein that is different at residue 11 from the translated DNA; the protein given here uses the DNA translation. The genes are named according to mouse. The sequence runs out 3 residues before the end of the CDR3; the remainder is reconstructed from the germline J gene. The chain uses TRBV14 and TRBJ1-3, with 7 bases lining up with TRBD1. Germline-derived CDR1 and CDR2 are SGHDT and FRDEAV. Trimming at V came to 5 bases and at J to 3 bases, leaving 5 bases not matched to a gene. CDR3 size: 14 residues. This chain's CDR3 is CASSPGTVGNTLYF. The part of the CDR3 DNA that was read is TGTGCCAGCAGCCCCGGGACAGTTGGAAATACG.

With regard to this clone: At residue 12, the TCRdb amino acid sequence and the translated nucleotide sequence differ, so the protein here is the DNA translation. The gene names given are mouse names. The read ends 3 residues early relative to the CDR3; the germline J gene fills the gap. The V gene is TRBV13-3, the J gene TRBJ1-6; 8 nucleotides agree with TRBD1. TRBJ1-6 is known as an ORF, though its function is uncertain. The CDR3 totals 15 residues. V was pared by 0 bases and J by 7 bases, with 3 bases of the junction left unmatched. Germline lookup yields CDR1 NNHDY and CDR2 SYVADS. The covered CDR3 bases are TGTGCCAGCAGTGATGCCAGGGGGCGGAATTCGCCC. Protein sequence: CASSDARGRNSP. The whole CDR3 is CASSDARGRNSPLYF.

This clone was observed a few times. Gene and germline names: mouse. The read terminates 4 residues before the CDR3 end, so the remaining end is supplied by the germline J gene. The genes are TRBV17 and TRBJ2-7; a weak D match, TRBD2 (6 bases). V lost 1 base and J 3 bases, leaving 10 bases between the germline ends. CDR3 length: 14 amino acids. Germline values: CDR1 MNHDT, CDR2 YYDKIL. CDR3 residues: CASSRGGGSYEQYF. CDR3 bases read: TGTGCTAGCAGTAGAGGTGGGGGAAGCTAT.

This clone showed up just a few times. These gene names are mouse names. The read ends 4 residues early relative to the CDR3; the germline J gene fills the gap. The rearrangement uses TRBV13-1 and TRBJ2-3; 8 bases agree with TRBD2. There are 13 residues in the CDR3. The V gene end was trimmed by 5 bases and the J gene end by 4 bases; junction bases not matched to a gene: 3. The germline V gene has CDR1 NSHNY and CDR2 SYGAGN. The sequenced CDR3 bases are TGTGCCAGCAGGAGGGGGGGCACAGAA. Its translation is CASRRGGTE. The entire CDR3 protein is CASRRGGTETLYF.